The source of this T cell receptor beta chain is a study of blood T cell repertoires in COVID-19. As for the study in general: Samples representing acute and convalescent COVID-19 were sourced from the United States, Italy and Spain. Sample material is recorded as cDNA or gDNA derived from T cells, B-cell-depleted T cells, or PBMCs.

TCRdb's copy holds only in-frame clones and misses some; the assay was immunoSEQ multiplex PCR. The data show 110,000 or so clones, with about 88% seen just once and more than 7% held by the top ten. V dropped 5 bases and J dropped 0 bases, with 6 bases sitting between them. The CDR3 spans 14 residues. From germline, CDR1 is SGHDT and CDR2 YYEEEE. V and J are TRBV5-6 and TRBJ2-6, with D possibly being TRBD1 (6 bases). The origin of this receptor is a woman aged 65 to 85 who had recovered from COVID-19. The source material was peripheral blood. CDR3 nucleotides: TGTGCCAGCAGGGACAGCTCTGGGGCCAACGTCCTGACTTTC. Encoded protein: CASRDSSGANVLTF.